Below, 7 T cell receptor beta chains from the same sample are listed, as sequenced in a study of blood T cell repertoires in COVID-19. Data came from immunoSEQ multiplex PCR; TCRdb stores just in-frame clones and leaves some out. The sample lists 68,000 or so clones, 70% to 80% occurring once. Material: peripheral blood. The receptors here all came from a human donor in a cohort sampled during active COVID-19.

This clone was found once. The chain joins TRBV19 to TRBJ1-6; TRBD1 aligns across 8 bases. With 4 bases clipped from V and 7 bases from J, the junction kept 9 bases outside the gene matches. This CDR3 is built from 16 residues. Germline CDR1 is LNHDA and CDR2 is SQIVND (reference sequence). In DNA form, the CDR3 reads TGTGCCAGTAGTAGCAGACAGGGGATATACAATTCACCCCTCCACTTT. Translation gives CASSSRQGIYNSPLHF.

This rearrangement joins TRBV6-5 to TRBJ1-4, with 11 bases that match TRBD1. Germline assignment: CDR1 MNHEY and CDR2 SVGAGI. The CDR3 is made up of 14 amino acids. The V and J ends lost 4 bases and 8 bases, in that order; junction bases with no gene match: 3. This CDR3 is CASSWTGGGEKLFF. The CDR3 DNA is TGTGCCAGCAGTTGGACAGGGGGCGGAGAAAAACTGTTTTTT.

This sequence joins TRBV12-3 or TRBV12-4 and TRBJ1-5; D remains ambiguous. Trimming removed 6 bases from V and 4 bases from J, with 7 bases in between. The CDR3 is 12 amino acids. CDR3 loop: CASRAPNQPQHF. CDR3 coding DNA: TGTGCCAGCAGAGCCCCAAATCAGCCCCAGCATTTT.

The rearrangement links TRBV6-1 to TRBJ2-3, with D hard to call. The V and J ends lost 0 bases and 8 bases respectively, with 15 bases between them. This CDR3 region has 15 residues. Germline V lookup: CDR1 MNHNS, CDR2 SASEGT. Here the CDR3 DNA reads TGTGCCAGCAGTGAAGCTAGTCTATCCTCTACTACGCAGTATTTT. Translation gives CASSEASLSSTTQYF.

The chain is built from TRBV2 and TRBJ2-3, with D tentatively TRBD2 (5 bases). V gave up 3 bases and J gave up 1 base, with 11 bases separating them. This CDR3 region has 15 residues. CDR1 and CDR2 from the germline V gene are SNHLY and FYNNEI. The CDR3 here is CASSELGSGTDTQYF. The DNA for the CDR3 is TGTGCCAGCAGTGAGTTGGGTAGCGGCACAGATACGCAGTATTTT.

V gene TRBV6-1 combines with J gene TRBJ1-5; 8 positions match TRBD1. The CDR3 totals 16 residues. The germline V gene has CDR1 MNHNS and CDR2 SASEGT. V gave up 4 bases and J gave up 6 bases; unmatched junction bases: 11. CDR3 residues: CASSAGGAFSGQPQHF. Here the CDR3 DNA reads TGTGCCAGCAGTGCAGGGGGCGCTTTTAGTGGTCAGCCCCAGCATTTT.

The chain has TRBV27 and TRBJ1-5, with a tentative D call TRBD1 (5 bases). CDR3 size: 15 residues. In germline, CDR1 is MNHEY, CDR2 SMNVEV (reference sequence). V dropped 5 bases and J dropped 3 bases, with 14 bases sitting between them. The CDR3, as DNA: TGTGCCAGCAGTAGAACCGGGGGACTCAATCAGCCCCAGCATTTT. Protein: CASSRTGGLNQPQHF.